This T cell receptor beta chain was sequenced during a study of T cell responses to AZD1222 COVID-19 vaccine (dated by TCRdb to the early 2020s). Concerning the study at large: TCR sequencing covered 230 to 250 trial participants: 200 to 210 given two doses of AZD1222 and approximately 26 given two doses of MenACWY control vaccine. Trial participants were enrolled by age into 18-55, 56-69 and 70-plus year subgroups, with 148, 28 and 57 TCR-sequenced participants respectively. General study outcomes and caveats: The whole spike protein was spanned by vaccine-associated CD4 TCRs, and dominant responses were seen in regions 160-218 and 743-854. No day 14 peak-response samples were available, so repertoires were characterized only after the peak T cell response. Spike-specific TCR breadth and depth rose significantly after two AZD1222 doses compared with day 0 and with MenACWY recipients. Conclusions about previously exposed vaccinees were limited because only 6 or 7 AZD1222 recipients were SARS-CoV-2 seropositive at baseline. Participants were mostly white British, with more females than males. The authors suggested clonal diversity may have been underestimated. Nearly half of unique spike-specific TCRs reportedly recognized epitopes outside regions mutated in the B.1.351 and B.1.1.7 variants. In the small 56-69-year group, the increase in depth fell short of significance, most likely because of low power.

Notes on this clone: There is no known antigen for this receptor. The sample holds no much larger clone one base away, and base qualities are not on file.

The sample's time point label, in plain terms: about 28 days (+/-7) after the second vaccine dose. AZD1222 recipients given second doses at about 4 weeks or at about 12 weeks were pooled, since spike-specific TCR depth and breadth were not found to differ between the two schedules. Samples from vaccinated people were obtained from the UK trials COV001 and COV002, which included a single-blind randomized controlled phase 2/3 trial of AZD1222 (ChAdOx1 nCoV-19) in healthy adults. For TCRbeta chain sequencing, PBMC samples from trial participants were taken at day 0 and at day 28 after the second dose. The CDR3 regions of human TCRbeta chains were analyzed by immunosequencing. The paper's processing steps were these. Repertoire TCRs were matched against a reference library of SARS-CoV-2-specific TCRs generated with the MIRA antigen-specificity platform. Breadth was defined as the fraction of unique TCRs that were SARS-CoV-2-associated. Depth was defined as the fraction of total T cells that were SARS-CoV-2-associated. Using the MIRA data, every spike-specific TCR was mapped to the spike region that the TCR reacted to and assigned to either a CD4 or a CD8 class. Log10-transformed breadth and depth values were compared by one-way ANOVA with Sidak's multiple comparisons tests. TCRdb re-hosts the immuneACCESS table, in-frame sequences only. Its copies lack some clones; in the studies checked, an unresolved V gene accounts for under half of them, and the cause for the rest is not known. V and J calls and clone size are as listed in that table; D and trimming were resolved from the DNA. For this sample there are over 110,000 clones; roughly nine tenths appear just once. About a tenth of the sample comes from the top ten.

V loses 8 bases at its end and J loses 0 bases; junction bases beyond the gene matches: 7. Via the germline V gene (reference sequence), CDR1 is LNHDA and CDR2 SQIVND. From the cysteine up to the phenylalanine, the CDR3 has a length of 14 residues. Here the CDR3 DNA is all that survives: 42 bases in frame from base 1. The V and J genes are TRBV19 and TRBJ2-7; TRBD2 matches 7 bases in the middle. This clonotype was sampled from an adult who received the AZD1222 COVID-19 vaccine. The sample was peripheral blood, taken 28 days after the second AZD1222 dose. For the CDR3, the sequence is CASAAGVVSYEQYF. In nucleotides, the sequence is TGTGCCAGTGCCGCGGGAGTTGTCTCCTACGAGCAGTACTTC.